Listed below are T cell receptor beta chains from one sample, sequenced in a study of regulatory dendritic cells for organ transplantation. Assay used: immunoSEQ multiplex PCR; TCRdb lists only in-frame clones, some missing. The sample has 35,000 to 45,000 clones, around 90% seen once; the top ten hold about 0.11%. Sequencing was performed on naive CD8+ T cells from blood. The source of these receptors is a human donor in good health. CDR3s include the opening cysteine and the closing phenylalanine or tryptophan. Size values are once, few and many counts, or a class for expanded clones, and some rows have none.

j_call clone_size v_call cdr3_aa
TRBJ2-7 - TRBV5-5 CASSLAFTQSSEQYF
TRBJ2-3 - TRBV28 CASSPQASGRAAGTDTQYF
TRBJ2-1 - TRBV7-3 CASSSTSGSSNEQFF
TRBJ1-2 once TRBV7-2 CASSLWLQRDRGFYGYTF
TRBJ2-1 - TRBV7-7 CASSSTPAVGDEQFF
TRBJ2-1 few TRBV5-4 CANGLAGRDEQFF
TRBJ2-1 - TRBV7-3 CASSSGLAGINEQFF
TRBJ2-3 once TRBV15 CATSTETGAYTDTQYF
TRBJ1-5 - TRBV4-3 CASSSGTGDGNQPQHF
TRBJ2-1 once TRBV9 CASSDSNSNNEQFF
TRBJ1-4 - TRBV7-9 CASSWRRQGADEKLFF
TRBJ2-7 - TRBV7-6 CASSLGSGYEQYF
TRBJ2-7 - TRBV9 CASNPGGGAGEQYF
TRBJ2-7 - TRBV27 CASSNPGEHYEQYF
TRBJ1-5 once TRBV19 CASSSLGGVQPQHF
TRBJ2-7 - TRBV29-1 CSVDSGRNEQYF
TRBJ2-7 - TRBV5-1 CASSETSGLLLDEQYF
TRBJ2-7 - TRBV9 CASSVLGTGAYEQYF
TRBJ1-1 - TRBV5-6 CASSAEAGRGAFF
TRBJ2-3 - TRBV5-4 CASSVAGQLSGTDTQYF
TRBJ2-7 once TRBV6-1 CAVNRDSSYEQYF
TRBJ1-1 - TRBV6-1 CASSEGWGADTEAFF
TRBJ2-7 few TRBV27 CASQPRETSYEQYF
TRBJ2-7 - TRBV7-9 CASSENGGKGYEQYF
TRBJ1-5 - TRBV7-9 CASSLGRERSQPQHF
TRBJ2-7 - TRBV9 CASSASGRPPYEQYF
TRBJ1-2 - TRBV27 CASSAYWTGQNYGYTF
TRBJ2-7 - TRBV11-3 CASSLGSTGSYEQYF
TRBJ1-2 once TRBV5-8 CASTYPGTGEGYTF
TRBJ2-7 - TRBV2 CASAGYEQYF
TRBJ2-5 - TRBV30 CAWSVGTGEETQYF
TRBJ1-2 - TRBV19 CASSIDLEDYGYTF
TRBJ2-5 - TRBV6-5 CASSYSTQETQYF
TRBJ2-1 once TRBV11-1 CASSSLQEAEQFF
TRBJ2-1 - TRBV9 CASSYRLAGADNEQFF
TRBJ1-1 - TRBV9 CASSAAGTLDEAFF
TRBJ2-2 - TRBV19 CASSIGGTEIGELFF
TRBJ2-2 - TRBV7-9 CASSFVASENTGELFF
TRBJ2-7 - TRBV4-1 CASSERSREGEQYF
TRBJ2-2 - TRBV28 CASSSPGLAAGELFF
TRBJ1-2 - TRBV27 CASSLTEYDLGGYTF
TRBJ1-2 - TRBV4-3 CASSQDITGGNYGYTF